These 10 T cell receptor beta chains were sequenced from one sample in a study of beta chain features in type 1 diabetes. Study results and caveats: Shortening that was moderate but significant affected the TCRB CDR3s of Type 1 diabetes patients in all four CD4+ subsets.

The study reverse transcribed the entire isolated RNA, so it sequenced expressed TCRB transcripts. Assay: immunoSEQ multiplex PCR; the TCRdb copy retains only in-frame clones and omits some. Among 95,000 to 150,000 clones listed, about a sixth were seen once. Antigen specificity for these receptors is unknown. Sequenced material: central memory CD4+ T cells from blood. The receptors stem from a man in his thirties or forties with type 1 diabetes.

The gene calls are TRBV2 and TRBJ2-3; TRBD1 agrees at 7 bases. With 5 bases clipped from V and 4 bases from J, the junction kept 3 bases outside the gene matches. Germline V lookup: CDR1 SNHLY, CDR2 FYNNEI. This CDR3 has 13 amino acids. The CDR3 DNA follows: TGTGCCAGCAGTATAACAGGGGCAGATACGCAGTATTTT. Protein: CASSITGADTQYF.

The chain is built from TRBV29-1 and TRBJ2-2; possible D gene TRBD2, 5 bases. Germline loops: CDR1 SQVTM, CDR2 ANQGSEA. The CDR3 spans 13 residues. The chain's CDR3 is CTAAAMQTGELFF. The DNA for the CDR3 is TGCACCGCAGCGGCGATGCAAACCGGGGAGCTGTTTTTT.

The chain has TRBV5-6 and TRBJ2-3; no clear D. The CDR3 length is 13 residues. Trimming took off 4 bases at V and 5 bases at J, with 11 bases between the two ends. Germline assignment: CDR1 SGHDT and CDR2 YYEEEE. CDR3 sequence (DNA): TGTGCCAGCAGCCATTCCGACGGAGATACGCAGTATTTT. Amino acid sequence: CASSHSDGDTQYF. The full variable domain, its missing parts supplied by reference TRBV5-6 and TRBJ2-3, is DAGVTQSPTHLIKTRGQQVTLRCSPKSGHDTVSWYQQALGQGPQFIFQYYEEEERQRGNFPDRFSGHQFPNYSSELNVNALLLGDSALYLCASSHSDGDTQYFGPGTRLTVL.

V is TRBV9 and J is TRBJ2-1; possible D gene TRBD2, 5 bases. CDR1 is SGDLS and CDR2 is YYNGEE in the germline V gene. Trimming removed 0 bases from V and 8 bases from J, with 9 bases in between. The CDR3 runs 13 residues. The CDR3 nucleotides read TGTGCCAGCAGCGTAGCTAGCAATTATGAGCAGTTCTTC. This encodes CASSVASNYEQFF. Complete variable domain (other parts from reference TRBV9 and TRBJ2-1): DSGVTQTPKHLITATGQRVTLRCSPRSGDLSVYWYQQSLDQGLQFLIQYYNGEERAKGNILERFSAQQFPDLHSELNLSSLELGDSALYFCASSVASNYEQFFGPGTRLTVL.

The chain recombines TRBV4-1 with TRBJ2-5, with 8 bases matching TRBD2. Trimming cost V 0 bases and J 0 bases; bases outside gene matches: 3. The length of the CDR3 is 16 residues. Germline V gene lookup returns CDR1 MGHRA and CDR2 YSYEKL. As DNA, the CDR3 is TGCGCCAGCAGCCAAGATACGGGACTAGACCAAGAGACCCAGTACTTC. This gives the protein CASSQDTGLDQETQYF.

This chain joins TRBV7-6 and TRBJ2-5; D is undetermined. The germline V and J ends were trimmed by 5 bases and 1 base, with 5 bases remaining between them. The germline CDR1 and CDR2 sequences are SGHVS and FNYEAQ. The CDR3 is 12 residues long. This CDR3 is CASSQTQETQYF. The CDR3 DNA sequence: TGTGCCAGCAGCCAAACCCAAGAGACCCAGTACTTC.

The gene calls are TRBV9 and TRBJ2-1; 7 nucleotides line up with TRBD2. After removal of 6 bases from V and 1 base from J, the junction contained 4 bases not matched to a gene. CDR1 is SGDLS, CDR2 YYNGEE, per germline. The CDR3 is 14 residues long. The chain's CDR3 is CASNPGGSYNEQFF. The CDR3 DNA follows: TGTGCCAGCAACCCCGGGGGGTCCTACAATGAGCAGTTCTTC. The full variable domain, completed using reference TRBV9 and TRBJ2-1, is DSGVTQTPKHLITATGQRVTLRCSPRSGDLSVYWYQQSLDQGLQFLIQYYNGEERAKGNILERFSAQQFPDLHSELNLSSLELGDSALYFCASNPGGSYNEQFFGPGTRLTVL.

This clone showed up just a few times. The chain has TRBV11-3 and TRBJ2-1, with D unresolved. The CDR3 sequence is 13 residues long. The V end was cut by 5 bases, the J end by 8 bases, with 13 bases between. Germline V gene data show CDR1 as SGHNT and CDR2 as YENEEA. CDR3 sequence (DNA): TGTGCCAGCAGCCCACTTGGGCGACATGAGCAGTTCTTC. This encodes CASSPLGRHEQFF.

This sequence joins TRBV5-1 and TRBJ1-6, with D perhaps matching TRBD1 (5 bases). The CDR3 consists of 13 residues. Germline lookup yields CDR1 SGHRS and CDR2 YFSETQ. Trimming shortened V by 6 bases and J by 11 bases, and 15 bases separated the two germline ends. CDR3 sequence reads: CASTPDGAPPLHF. The CDR3 bases are TGCGCCAGCACCCCGGACGGGGCCCCACCCCTCCACTTT. The full variable domain, in which reference TRBV5-1 and TRBJ1-6 provide the parts outside the CDR3, is KAGVTQTPRYLIKTRGQQVTLSCSPISGHRSVSWYQQTPGQGLQFLFEYFSETQRNKGNFPGRFSGRQFSNSRSEMNVSTLELGDSALYLCASTPDGAPPLHFGNGTRLTVT.

This clone was found a few times. The chain combines TRBV28 with TRBJ2-6; 7 bases fit TRBD1. V lost 4 bases and J lost 4; bases outside the gene matches: 4. Looked up from germline, CDR1 is MDHEN and CDR2 is SYDVKM. This CDR3 is built from 15 residues. DNA for the CDR3: TGTGCCAGCAGTTCACAGGGGACGGGGGCCAACGTCCTGACTTTC. Protein sequence: CASSSQGTGANVLTF.